The entry below gives a single T cell receptor beta chain sequence along with its context. The record originates from a study of blood T cell repertoires in COVID-19. Assay: immunoSEQ multiplex PCR; the TCRdb copy retains only in-frame clones and omits some. This repertoire shows under 200,000 clones, more than 75% found once; its top ten account for roughly 2.5%. CDR3 size: 13 residues. After removal of 3 bases from V and 8 bases from J, the junction contained 9 bases not matched to a gene. Germline V gene sequence: CDR1 GTSNPN, CDR2 SVGIG (reference sequence). This clonotype was sampled from a man aged 40-55 years with active or convalescent COVID-19. This chain uses TRBV30 with TRBJ1-2, with 7 bases that match TRBD1. The sample taken for sequencing was peripheral blood. CDR3 DNA: TGTGCCTGGAGCCTAAAGGGGGCGTGGGGCTACACCTTC. It codes for CAWSLKGAWGYTF.